The T cell receptor beta chain under discussion was sequenced for a study of human T cells and chemical hapten exposure. Germline assignment: CDR1 DFQATT and CDR2 SNEGSKA (reference sequence). This CDR3 is 13 amino acids long. V dropped 1 base and J dropped 6; count of bases not matched to a gene: 6. A single record per CDR3 protein comes from TCRdb applying MiXCR to the RACE reads. The table includes 80,000 to 100,000 distinct CDR3 sequences, around 9.3% detected once. This clonotype appeared many times. Stated time point: patch test 2, 6 weeks after DPC sensitization. The treatment denotes: therapeutic diphenylcyclopropenone sensitization with weekly scalp DPC.

The TCR sequence derives from a woman between 35 and 50 years old with alopecia areata. Some clones in this sample may be carry-over from other donors' samples. Sequenced here: whole blood, sampled in connection with sensitization to the hapten diphenylcyclopropenone (DPC). V usage is TRBV20-1 and J usage is TRBJ2-7; 7 nucleotides match TRBD2. The CDR3 region is CSARVSGPVEQYF. The CDR3 nucleotides read TGCAGTGCTAGAGTTAGCGGGCCGGTCGAGCAGTACTTC.